This T cell receptor beta chain comes out of a study of long-term antiretroviral therapy in people with HIV. Study results and caveats: Specimen acquisition occurred between 2004 and 2017, potentially under older ART regimens. ART adherence, viral resistance and therapy changes went undocumented.

Cryopreserved PBMC, at about 0.9-10 million per sample, were present before DNA extraction. It was version v3.0 of the immunoSEQ assay that was run at survey level. Per sample, sequencing targeted about 40,000-55,000 T-cell genomes. Here immunoSEQ multiplex PCR was the method, and the copy in TCRdb shows in-frame clones only, minus some. The table includes 25,000 to 30,000 clones, around 82% detected once. Concerning this clone itself: Its antigen remains unidentified.

Material: unsorted PBMCs, obtained 3 years after starting antiretroviral therapy. This TCR came from a man aged 40-49 years with HIV.

CDR3 region: CASSLSWRNTEAFF. The CDR3 DNA follows: TGTGCCAGCAGCTTGTCATGGAGGAACACTGAAGCTTTCTTT. The chain couples TRBV5-6 to TRBJ1-1; D ambiguous. The CDR3 is 14 residues long. V lost 1 base, J lost 1 base, and 8 bases lay in between. The germline V gene encodes CDR1 SGHDT and CDR2 YYEEEE.